Here is one T cell receptor beta chain with its context. The data belong to a study of blood T cells in healthy people across ages. The CDR3 runs to 13 residues. The germline V and J ends were trimmed by 5 bases and 8 bases, with 12 bases remaining between them. The germline CDR1 and CDR2 sequences are SGHTA and FQGNSA. The authors ran a second PCR of roughly 6 to 12 cycles using a sample-barcoded 5' primer and a J-beta primer mix. One entry per CDR3 protein results from TCRdb running MiXCR on the 5' RACE reads. Here the sample spans about 800,000 distinct CDR3 sequences, roughly 25% being singletons. These sequences were also reported in another study, on T cells of mothers and their children.

The chain recombines TRBV7-2 with TRBJ1-4; the D is unclear. This clonotype was obtained from a boy younger than 18 in good health. Sequenced sample: blood. In DNA form, the CDR3 reads TGTGCCAGCAGCCAGAACGGCGGAGAAAAACTGTTTTTT. It yields the protein CASSQNGGEKLFF.